This is a list of T cell receptor beta chains from one sample in a study of OX40 agonist ivuxolimab in advanced cancers. Sequencing used immunoSEQ multiplex PCR; TCRdb keeps in-frame clones, though not all of them. The data show approximately 70,000 clones, with approximately 90% seen just once and approximately 3% held by the top ten. The sequencing here drew on CD4+ or CD8+ T cells sorted from blood, taken in a trial of the OX40 agonist ivuxolimab. All receptors derive from an adult with an advanced solid tumor such as melanoma, head and neck, liver or kidney cancer. CDR3s include the opening cysteine and the closing phenylalanine or tryptophan. A D gene is named only where the DNA matches it firmly. Size values are once, few and many counts, or a class for expanded clones, and some rows have none.

D	V	J	size	CDR3	DNA
TRBD1	TRBV28	TRBJ2-7	NA	CASSLSDGTVNGEQYF	TGTGCCAGCAGTTTATCCGACGGGACAGTAAATGGGGAGCAGTACTTC
NA	TRBV28	TRBJ2-2	once	CASRTGNTGELFF	TGTGCCAGTAGAACAGGGAACACCGGGGAGCTGTTTTTT
TRBD1	TRBV4-1	TRBJ1-2	NA	CASSQDPQGALGYTF	TGCGCCAGCAGCCAAGATCCCCAGGGGGCGCTTGGCTACACCTTC
NA	TRBV19	TRBJ1-5	NA	CASSRSRAGSNQPQHF	TGTGCCAGTAGTCGCTCCCGAGCAGGTAGCAATCAGCCCCAGCATTTT
TRBD1	TRBV10-3	TRBJ2-7	NA	CAARAGTGVNEQYF	TGTGCCGCCCGAGCCGGGACAGGGGTCAACGAGCAGTACTTC
NA	TRBV6-1	TRBJ1-2	NA	CASSLSRDHYSYTF	TGTGCCAGCAGTCTAAGCCGGGACCACTATAGCTACACCTTC
TRBD1	TRBV6-1	TRBJ1-5	NA	CASSMRQGVQPQHF	TGTGCCAGCAGCATGAGACAGGGGGTTCAGCCCCAGCATTTT
NA	TRBV28	TRBJ1-1	NA	CASSNPGHQNTEAFF	TGTGCCAGCAGTAATCCGGGACACCAGAACACTGAAGCTTTCTTT
NA	TRBV4-3	TRBJ2-5	few	CASSQGGSRETQYF	TGCGCCAGCAGCCAAGGGGGATCGAGGGAGACCCAGTACTTC
TRBD1	TRBV7-2	TRBJ2-5	NA	CASSLVGTGGQETQYF	TGTGCCAGCAGCTTAGTTGGGACAGGGGGTCAAGAGACCCAGTACTTC
NA	TRBV6-5	TRBJ2-7	NA	CASRERYEQYF	TGTGCCAGCAGGGAGAGATACGAGCAGTACTTC
TRBD1	TRBV5-1	TRBJ2-7	NA	CASSLEGTGGVDEQYF	TGCGCCAGCAGCTTGGAAGGGACAGGGGGCGTCGACGAGCAGTACTTC
NA	TRBV7-9	TRBJ2-4	NA	CASCSSGGENIQYF	TGTGCCAGCTGCTCATCGGGGGGCGAAAACATTCAGTACTTC
TRBD2	TRBV10-3	TRBJ2-4	NA	CAISPGLAGDFPKNIQYF	TGTGCCATCAGCCCCGGACTAGCGGGGGATTTCCCCAAAAACATTCAGTACTTC
NA	TRBV2	TRBJ1-6	NA	CASAGQYNSPLHF	TGTGCCAGCGCTGGCCAGTATAATTCACCCCTCCACTTT
TRBD1	TRBV19	TRBJ1-5	NA	CASSTGGGNQPQHF	TGTGCCAGTAGTACAGGGGGCGGGAATCAGCCCCAGCATTTT
NA	TRBV2	TRBJ2-3	once	CASNWDSNTDTQYF	TGTGCCAGCAACTGGGACTCCAACACAGATACGCAGTATTTT
NA	TRBV6-6	TRBJ2-7	NA	CASSPDYEQYF	TGTGCCAGCAGTCCTGACTACGAGCAGTACTTC
NA	TRBV11-3	TRBJ2-3	NA	CASSLGTDTQYF	TGTGCCAGCAGCTTAGGCACAGATACGCAGTATTTT
TRBD2	TRBV19	TRBJ2-1	NA	CASSILRGAGGSYNEQFF	TGTGCCAGTAGTATTCTCAGGGGCGCGGGGGGCTCCTACAATGAGCAGTTCTTC
NA	TRBV2	TRBJ2-1	NA	CASSEQGPSYNEQFF	TGTGCCAGCAGTGAACAGGGTCCCTCCTACAATGAGCAGTTCTTC
NA	TRBV4-3	TRBJ1-2	NA	CASSHAGAEGYTF	TGCGCCAGCAGCCACGCGGGGGCTGAGGGCTACACCTTC
TRBD1	TRBV7-9	TRBJ2-4	NA	CAVLGDRGAKNIQYF	TGTGCCGTTTTGGGGGACAGGGGAGCCAAAAACATTCAGTACTTC
NA	TRBV6-6	TRBJ2-1	NA	CASSYSASLNEQFF	TGTGCCAGCAGTTACTCCGCCAGTTTAAATGAGCAGTTCTTC
NA	TRBV7-3	TRBJ2-1	NA	CASSLTSYNEQFF	TGTGCCAGCAGCTTAACCAGCTACAATGAGCAGTTCTTC
NA	TRBV9	TRBJ1-2	NA	CASRGGFGDYGYTF	TGTGCCAGCAGGGGAGGGTTCGGTGACTATGGCTACACCTTC
TRBD2	TRBV28	TRBJ2-1	NA	CASSPRGSGGALFTVDEQFF	TGTGCCAGCAGTCCCCGAGGGAGCGGGGGGGCTCTGTTTACGGTCGATGAGCAGTTCTTC
TRBD1	TRBV2	TRBJ1-2	NA	CASSPGTGSDYGYTF	TGTGCCAGCAGCCCCGGGACAGGGAGCGACTATGGCTACACCTTC